This T cell receptor (beta chain) comes out of a study of beta chain features in type 1 diabetes. Study conclusions and caveats: In every one of the four CD4+ subsets, TCRB CDR3s were moderately but significantly shorter in Type 1 diabetes patients.

The V gene's germline CDR1 is MNHEY and CDR2 SVGAGI. V was cut by 0 bases and J by 2 bases, with 7 bases left in between. This CDR3 has 14 residues. This clone was recorded a few times. Its target is not known. Additional DNA sequences in this sample encode the identical CDR3. Reverse transcribing all isolated RNA meant expressed TCRB transcripts were sequenced. TCRdb's table, derived via immunoSEQ multiplex PCR, lists solely in-frame clones and lacks some. The sample includes 640,000 or so clones, around an eighth of them seen just once. The sample comprised naive CD4+ T cells from blood. This sequence joins TRBV6-5 and TRBJ1-1; D gene ambiguous. The receptor comes from a man between 18 and 29 years old with type 1 diabetes. The CDR3: CASSYSRANTEAFF. CDR3 nucleotides: TGTGCCAGCAGTTACTCGAGGGCTAACACTGAAGCTTTCTTT.